The 8 T cell receptor beta chains listed next were all sequenced from one sample in a study of shared clonotypes between healthy human individuals. Only in-frame clones appear in the TCRdb table, and some are missing; sequencing was by immunoSEQ multiplex PCR. The table includes about 600,000 clones, 97% detected once. Sequenced input: naive CD4+ T cells sorted from blood. Specified subset: CD45RA+ positively selected. The receptor set was obtained from a woman in her twenties or thirties in good health.

The chain uses TRBV5-1 and TRBJ1-4, with 9 bases aligning to TRBD1. V gave up 4 bases and J gave up 8 bases; unmatched junction bases: 15. The CDR3 sequence is 17 residues long. Germline V gene sequence: CDR1 SGHRS, CDR2 YFSETQ. This CDR3 reads CASSRDPGTGISEKLFF. DNA for the CDR3: TGCGCCAGCAGCCGGGATCCCGGGACAGGGATAAGCGAAAAACTGTTTTTT. Together with reference TRBV5-1 and TRBJ1-4, the CDR3 gives the full variable domain: KAGVTQTPRYLIKTRGQQVTLSCSPISGHRSVSWYQQTPGQGLQFLFEYFSETQRNKGNFPGRFSGRQFSNSRSEMNVSTLELGDSALYLCASSRDPGTGISEKLFFGSGTQLSVL.

This clone was seen once. The chain combines TRBV19 with TRBJ2-1; TRBD2 matches 10 bases. Looked up from germline, CDR1 is LNHDA and CDR2 is SQIVND (reference sequence). The CDR3 is 16 amino acids. Trimming took 4 bases from V and 8 from J; bases not matched to a gene: 11. CDR3: CASSKDLAGVGDEQFF. CDR3 nucleotide sequence: TGTGCCAGTAGTAAAGATCTAGCGGGAGTGGGGGATGAGCAGTTCTTC.

The chain joins TRBV11-3 to TRBJ2-7; TRBD1 agrees at 7 bases. Trimming at V came to 5 bases and at J to 5 bases, leaving 12 bases not matched to a gene. CDR3 size: 15 residues. Germline V CDR1 and CDR2: SGHNT, YENEEA. CDR3 in DNA: TGTGCCAGCAGCCCCACAGGGGCTGTATGGGACGAGCAGTACTTC. It specifies CASSPTGAVWDEQYF.

CDR3 sequence reads: CASSSSGGFSYNEQFF. In DNA form, the CDR3 reads TGTGCCAGCAGCTCTTCTGGGGGATTCTCCTACAATGAGCAGTTCTTC. The genes are TRBV11-3 and TRBJ2-1; D is possibly TRBD1 or TRBD2 (5 bases each). V was clipped by 4 bases and J by 0 bases, with 13 bases between them. The CDR3 runs 16 residues. The germline gives CDR1 SGHNT, CDR2 YENEEA.

In the case of this clone: The sample carries other DNA sequences with the same CDR3. V gene TRBV28 combines with J gene TRBJ2-1, with D unresolved. Germline V gene sequence: CDR1 MDHEN, CDR2 SYDVKM. Deletions cut 3 bases from V and 10 bases from J, with 7 bases between. The length of the CDR3 is 11 residues. CDR3 loop: CASSLRGEQFF. The CDR3 region has the DNA TGTGCCAGCAGTTTGCGAGGCGAGCAGTTCTTC.

The rearrangement joins TRBV28 to TRBJ2-7; D remains ambiguous. V was pared by 5 bases and J by 6 bases, with 11 bases between. Looked up from germline, CDR1 is MDHEN and CDR2 is SYDVKM. The CDR3 runs to 12 residues. CDR3 in amino acids: CASSGFGGEQYF. The CDR3 region has the DNA TGTGCCAGCAGTGGATTCGGCGGCGAGCAGTACTTC.

The chain recombines TRBV30 with TRBJ2-5; 10 nucleotides agree with TRBD2. Matching the DNA end better, TRBJ2-7 makes the J call doubtful. The germline CDR1 and CDR2 sequences are GTSNPN and SVGIG (reference sequence). The CDR3 is 15 amino acids. For the CDR3, the DNA is TGTGCCGGTCAGGGGGGGATTAGCGGGAGGTACGAGCAGTACTTC. This codes for CAGQGGISGRYEQYF.

The chain carries TRBV15 and TRBJ1-6; the D is unclear. The CDR3 covers 15 residues. Germline V gene sequence: CDR1 LNHNV, CDR2 YYDKDF (reference sequence). Trimming cost V 0 bases and J 7 bases, with 10 bases left between them. CDR3 loop: CATSRERTGNSPLHF. The CDR3 DNA reads TGTGCCACCAGCAGAGAGAGGACGGGGAATTCACCCCTCCACTTT. Drawing the rest from reference TRBV15 and TRBJ1-6, the complete variable domain is DAMVIQNPRYQVTQFGKPVTLSCSQTLNHNVMYWYQQKSSQAPKLLFHYYDKDFNNEADTPDNFQSRRPNTSFCFLDIRSPGLGDTAMYLCATSRERTGNSPLHFGNGTRLTVT.